These T cell receptor beta chains were read from a single sample in a study of CD8 T cell repertoires and HIV-1 epitope variants. Using immunoSEQ multiplex PCR, the repertoire was profiled, and TCRdb retains in-frame clones only, with some absent. The sample yields about 5,000 clones, around 60% seen once. Their antigens are not known. Source material: cultured CD8+ T cells derived from PBMCs. The receptor set was obtained from a male donor with HIV. Each CDR3 is given with its conserved first and last residue. Fields, in order: J gene, D gene, V gene, clone size, CDR3 DNA, CDR3 protein. D genes are given only for firm matches. Expanded clones are given a class, and other clones once, few, many or no size at all.

>TRBJ2-1|TRBD1|TRBV19|NA
TGTGCCATCAGTCCGGGACAGGTCGCCGGGAGCGCGCAGTTCTTC
CAISPGQVAGSAQFF
>TRBJ2-1|NA|TRBV30|NA
TGTGCCTGGAGTGAGCTGAATGAGCAGTTCTTC
CAWSELNEQFF
>TRBJ1-1|TRBD1|TRBV5-1|NA
TGCGCCAGCAGCTTAGGACAGGGGGCTGGGAACACTGAAGCTTTCTTT
CASSLGQGAGNTEAFF
>TRBJ2-7|TRBD2|TRBV28|NA
TGTGCCAGCAGCGAGACTAGCGGCTACGAGCAGTACTTC
CASSETSGYEQYF
>TRBJ2-3|TRBD2|TRBV27|NA
TGTGCCAGCAGTTTGAGCGGGGGCCGTGGCACAGATACGCAGTATTTT
CASSLSGGRGTDTQYF
>TRBJ2-7|NA|TRBV6-5|NA
TGTGCCAGCAGCCCCGGATCAGGTCTGGGCGAGCAGTACTTC
CASSPGSGLGEQYF
>TRBJ2-7|NA|TRBV7-6|few
TGTGCCAGCAGCTTAGCGGGAGGCCCTGGGGAGCAGTACTTC
CASSLAGGPGEQYF
>TRBJ2-2|NA|TRBV4-3|few
TGCGCCAGCAGCCAAGTCCCCTTCCGAGGGGGAGCCGGGGAGCTGTTTTTT
CASSQVPFRGGAGELFF
>TRBJ1-1|NA|TRBV7-6|once
TGTGCCAGCGCCCCCCCTTTTGGCCAGGGAGACACTGAAGCTTTCTTT
CASAPPFGQGDTEAFF
>TRBJ2-1|TRBD1|TRBV7-9|NA
TGTGCCAGCAGCTCCGACAGGGACAATGAGCAGTTCTTC
CASSSDRDNEQFF
>TRBJ2-1|TRBD2|TRBV6-4|NA
TGTGCCAGCAGTGAGCGGGAGACCTACAATGAGCAGTTCTTC
CASSERETYNEQFF
>TRBJ2-1|NA|TRBV2|NA
TGTGCCAGCAGTCATAGCGTCAGCTCCTACAATGAGCAGTTCTTC
CASSHSVSSYNEQFF
>TRBJ2-1|TRBD2|TRBV2|NA
TGTGCCAGCTCCTCGAGCGGGGCCCTCTCCAATGAGCAGTTCTTC
CASSSSGALSNEQFF
>TRBJ2-3|NA|TRBV19|NA
TGTGCCAGTAAGGGCCCCACAGATACGCAGTATTTT
CASKGPTDTQYF
>TRBJ1-1|NA|TRBV7-8|few
TGTGCCAGCAGTTCGACCTTGGGACAGAACACTGAAGCTTTCTTT
CASSSTLGQNTEAFF
>TRBJ2-5|NA|TRBV7-2|medium-sized
TGTGCCAGCAGCGTAACAGGGGGGGAAGAGACCCAGTACTTC
CASSVTGGEETQYF
>TRBJ2-3|TRBD2|TRBV7-9|NA
TGTGCCAGCAGCACTACTAGCGGGGGACCAGATACGCAGTATTTT
CASSTTSGGPDTQYF
>TRBJ2-7|TRBD1|TRBV5-6|NA
TGTGCCAGCAGCTTCGGAGATGACAGGGGTTATTACGAGCAGTACTTC
CASSFGDDRGYYEQYF
>TRBJ2-1|TRBD1|TRBV6-5|NA
TGTGCCAGCAGTTACGACAGGGGGGGGAGTGAGCAGTTCTTC
CASSYDRGGSEQFF
>TRBJ2-3|NA|TRBV6-1|NA
TGTGCCAGCAGTCCCAGGGCAGGGTTTGGAGATACGCAGTATTTT
CASSPRAGFGDTQYF
>TRBJ2-7|TRBD1|TRBV25-1|NA
TGTGCCAGCGGAAGACAGGGGCAGGAGTACGAGCAGTACTTC
CASGRQGQEYEQYF
>TRBJ2-1|NA|TRBV4-1|few
TGCGCCAGCAGCCGCTCTCAGGGGTCCTACAATGAGCAGTTCTTC
CASSRSQGSYNEQFF
>TRBJ2-7|TRBD2|TRBV14|few
TGTGCCAGCAGCCAAGGGTGGAGGACGGGACCCTGGGGTAGCGGGAGACTCTACGAGCAGTACTTC
CASSQGWRTGPWGSGRLYEQYF
>TRBJ2-7|TRBD1|TRBV4-3|NA
TGCGCCAGCAGCCCGCGGACAGGGTTCGAGCAGTACTTC
CASSPRTGFEQYF
>TRBJ2-7|TRBD1|TRBV7-2|NA
TGTGCCAGCAGCCGGACAGGGGACTTTACCTACGAGCAGTACTTC
CASSRTGDFTYEQYF
>TRBJ2-7|NA|TRBV5-1|few
TGCGCCAGCAGCTTGGGGTACGAGCAGTACTTC
CASSLGYEQYF
>TRBJ1-2|NA|TRBV7-2|NA
TGCGCCAGCAGCCAAGATCCCGTCGAACTCGACTATGGCTACACCTTC
CASSQDPVELDYGYTF
>TRBJ2-5|TRBD2|TRBV19|NA
TGTGCCAGTAGCCACTGGGAGGGGCTAGAAGAGACCCAGTACTTC
CASSHWEGLEETQYF